This T cell receptor beta chain was captured in a study of blood T cell repertoires in COVID-19. The method was immunoSEQ multiplex PCR; TCRdb's version includes in-frame clones alone and lacks a portion of them. Of about 79,000 clones detected, roughly 89% appear once; the ten largest clones hold under 6%. The J segment lost 6 bases and the V segment lost 4 bases, leaving 9 bases of the junction unmatched. The CDR3 covers 15 residues. From germline, CDR1 is LGHDT and CDR2 YNNKEL (reference sequence). The rearrangement joins TRBV3-1 (or the pseudogene TRBV3-2) to TRBJ2-3; 8 bases align to TRBD2. The sequenced sample was peripheral blood. This sequence was found in a man in his fifties or sixties with active COVID-19. The CDR3, as DNA: TGTGCCAGCAGCCGGACCCAGCGGGAGCCGGATACGCAGTATTTT. As protein: CASSRTQREPDTQYF.